This T cell receptor beta chain originates from a study of blood T cells in healthy people across ages. This clonotype has just a few counts. As yet, its antigen is unknown. Regarding the study as a whole: It was not possible, with unsorted PBMCs, to conclusively compare naive and antigen-experienced cells.

Trimming removed 3 bases from V and 2 bases from J; junction bases left unmatched: 4. Germline assignment: CDR1 MNHEY and CDR2 SVGEGT. This CDR3 is built from 15 residues. The use of a sample-barcoded 5' primer and a J-beta primer mix characterized a second PCR of about 7 to 12 cycles. TCRdb called the 5' RACE reads again in MiXCR, with one record for every CDR3 protein. This sample has around 870,000 distinct CDR3 sequences, with under 35% found just once. The chain links TRBV6-2 or TRBV6-3 to TRBJ2-7; 10 positions agree with TRBD1. Sequencing was performed on blood. This TCR was sampled from a woman at least 80 years old in good health. CDR3 in DNA: TGTGCCAGCAGTTATCGGGACAGGGGCCCCTACGAGCAGTACTTC. It is translated as CASSYRDRGPYEQYF.